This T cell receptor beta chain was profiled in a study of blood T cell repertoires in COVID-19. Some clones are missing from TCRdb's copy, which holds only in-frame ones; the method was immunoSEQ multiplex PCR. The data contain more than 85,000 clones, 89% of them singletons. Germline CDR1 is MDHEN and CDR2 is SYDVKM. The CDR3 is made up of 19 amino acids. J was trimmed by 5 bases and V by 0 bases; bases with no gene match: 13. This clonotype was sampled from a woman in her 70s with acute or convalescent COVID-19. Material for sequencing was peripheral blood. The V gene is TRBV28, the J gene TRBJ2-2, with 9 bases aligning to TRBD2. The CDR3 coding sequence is TGTGCCAGCAGTTTATGGTCGTCTAGCGGGAATCGTCGGACCGGGGAGCTGTTTTTT. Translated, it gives CASSLWSSSGNRRTGELFF.